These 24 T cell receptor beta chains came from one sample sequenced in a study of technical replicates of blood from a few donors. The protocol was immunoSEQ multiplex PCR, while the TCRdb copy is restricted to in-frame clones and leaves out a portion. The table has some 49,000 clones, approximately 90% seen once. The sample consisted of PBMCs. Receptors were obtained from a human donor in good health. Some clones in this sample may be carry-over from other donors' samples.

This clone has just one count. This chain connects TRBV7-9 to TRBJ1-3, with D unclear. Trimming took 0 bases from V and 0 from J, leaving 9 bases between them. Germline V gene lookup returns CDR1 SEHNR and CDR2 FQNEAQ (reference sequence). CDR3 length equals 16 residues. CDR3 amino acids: CASSLASGDSGNTIYF. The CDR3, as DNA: TGTGCCAGCAGCTTAGCCTCCGGAGACTCTGGAAACACCATATATTTT.

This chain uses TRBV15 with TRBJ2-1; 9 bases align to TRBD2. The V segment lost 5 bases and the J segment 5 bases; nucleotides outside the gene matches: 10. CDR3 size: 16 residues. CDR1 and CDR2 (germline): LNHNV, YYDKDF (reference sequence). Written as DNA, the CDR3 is TGTGCCACCAGCCATGGGAGCGGGGGGCAAAACAATGAGCAGTTCTTC. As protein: CATSHGSGGQNNEQFF. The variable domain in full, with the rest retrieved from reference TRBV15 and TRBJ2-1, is DAMVIQNPRYQVTQFGKPVTLSCSQTLNHNVMYWYQQKSSQAPKLLFHYYDKDFNNEADTPDNFQSRRPNTSFCFLDIRSPGLGDTAMYLCATSHGSGGQNNEQFFGPGTRLTVL.

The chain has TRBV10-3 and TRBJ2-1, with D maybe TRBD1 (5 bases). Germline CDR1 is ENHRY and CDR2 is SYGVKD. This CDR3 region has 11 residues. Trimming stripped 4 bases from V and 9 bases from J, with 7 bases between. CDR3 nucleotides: TGTGCCATCAGTGGGGGCGGTGAGCAGTTCTTC. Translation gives CAISGGGEQFF.

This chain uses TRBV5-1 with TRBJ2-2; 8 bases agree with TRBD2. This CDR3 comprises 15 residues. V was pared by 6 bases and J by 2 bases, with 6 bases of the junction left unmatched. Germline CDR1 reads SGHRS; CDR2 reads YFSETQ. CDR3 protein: CASMSGGANTGELFF. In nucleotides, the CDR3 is TGCGCCAGCATGTCGGGAGGGGCAAACACCGGGGAGCTGTTTTTT. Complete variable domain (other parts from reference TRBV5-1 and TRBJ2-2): KAGVTQTPRYLIKTRGQQVTLSCSPISGHRSVSWYQQTPGQGLQFLFEYFSETQRNKGNFPGRFSGRQFSNSRSEMNVSTLELGDSALYLCASMSGGANTGELFFGEGSRLTVL.

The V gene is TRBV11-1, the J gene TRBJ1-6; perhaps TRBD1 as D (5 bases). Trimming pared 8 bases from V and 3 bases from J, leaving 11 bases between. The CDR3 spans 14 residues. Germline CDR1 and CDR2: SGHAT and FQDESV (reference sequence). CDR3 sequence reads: CASGGGIYNSPLHF. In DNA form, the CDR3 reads TGTGCCAGCGGGGGAGGAATCTATAATTCACCCCTCCACTTT. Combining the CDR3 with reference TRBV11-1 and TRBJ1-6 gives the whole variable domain EAEVAQSPRYKITEKSQAVAFWCDPISGHATLYWYRQILGQGPELLVQFQDESVVDDSQLPKDRFSAERLKGVDSTLKIQPAELGDSAMYLCASGGGIYNSPLHFGNGTRLTVT.

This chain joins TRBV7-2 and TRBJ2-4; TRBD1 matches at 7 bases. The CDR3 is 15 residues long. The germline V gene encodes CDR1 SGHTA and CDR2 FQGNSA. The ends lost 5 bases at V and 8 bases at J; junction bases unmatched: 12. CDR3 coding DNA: TGTGCCAGCAGCCGACAACAGGGGAGATTCGACATTCAGTACTTC. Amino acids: CASSRQQGRFDIQYF.

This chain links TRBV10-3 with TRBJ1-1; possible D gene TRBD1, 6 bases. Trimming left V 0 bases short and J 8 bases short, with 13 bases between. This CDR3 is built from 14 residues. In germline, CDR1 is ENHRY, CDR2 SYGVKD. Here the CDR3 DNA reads TGTGCCATCAGTGAGTCAAAAGGAACAGGGGAAGCTTTCTTT. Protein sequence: CAISESKGTGEAFF.

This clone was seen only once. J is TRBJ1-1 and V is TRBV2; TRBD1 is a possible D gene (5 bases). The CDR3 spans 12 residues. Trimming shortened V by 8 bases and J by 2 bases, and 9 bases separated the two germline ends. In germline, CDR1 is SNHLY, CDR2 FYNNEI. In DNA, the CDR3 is TGTGCCAGCGGAGACAGCAACACTGAAGCTTTCTTT. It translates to CASGDSNTEAFF.

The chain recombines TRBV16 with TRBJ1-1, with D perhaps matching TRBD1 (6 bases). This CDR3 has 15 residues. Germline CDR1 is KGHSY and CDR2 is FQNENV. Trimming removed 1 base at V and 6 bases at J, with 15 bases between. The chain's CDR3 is CASSQFWGLRAEAFF. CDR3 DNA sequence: TGTGCCAGCAGCCAATTTTGGGGGCTAAGAGCTGAAGCTTTCTTT.

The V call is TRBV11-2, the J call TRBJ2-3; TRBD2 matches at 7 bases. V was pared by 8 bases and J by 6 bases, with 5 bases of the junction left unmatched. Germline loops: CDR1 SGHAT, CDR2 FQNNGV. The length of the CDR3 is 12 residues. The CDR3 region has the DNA TGTGCCAGCGGGGAGGGATTTGATACGCAGTATTTT. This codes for CASGEGFDTQYF.

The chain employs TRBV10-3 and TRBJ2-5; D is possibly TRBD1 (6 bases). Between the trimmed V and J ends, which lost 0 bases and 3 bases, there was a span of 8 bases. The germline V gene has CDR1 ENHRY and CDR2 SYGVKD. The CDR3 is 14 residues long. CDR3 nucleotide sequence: TGTGCCATCAGTGAGTCTGGACAGAAAGAGACCCAGTACTTC. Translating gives CAISESGQKETQYF.

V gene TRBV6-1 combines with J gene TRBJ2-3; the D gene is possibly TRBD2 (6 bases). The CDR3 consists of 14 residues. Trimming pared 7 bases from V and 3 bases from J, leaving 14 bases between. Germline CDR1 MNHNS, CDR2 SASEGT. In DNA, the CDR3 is TGTGCCAGCAACTCGGCAGGGAGGACAGATACGCAGTATTTT. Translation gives CASNSAGRTDTQYF.

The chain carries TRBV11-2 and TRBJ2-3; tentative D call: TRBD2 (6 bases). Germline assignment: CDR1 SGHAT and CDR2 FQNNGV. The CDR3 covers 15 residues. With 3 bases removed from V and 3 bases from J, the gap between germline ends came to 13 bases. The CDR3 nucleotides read TGTGCCAGCAGCTTCGGGACTCTCGAAACAGATACGCAGTATTTT. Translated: CASSFGTLETDTQYF. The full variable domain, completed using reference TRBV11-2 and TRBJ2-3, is EAGVAQSPRYKIIEKRQSVAFWCNPISGHATLYWYQQILGQGPKLLIQFQNNGVVDDSQLPKDRFSAERLKGVDSTLKIQPAKLEDSAVYLCASSFGTLETDTQYFGPGTRLTVL.

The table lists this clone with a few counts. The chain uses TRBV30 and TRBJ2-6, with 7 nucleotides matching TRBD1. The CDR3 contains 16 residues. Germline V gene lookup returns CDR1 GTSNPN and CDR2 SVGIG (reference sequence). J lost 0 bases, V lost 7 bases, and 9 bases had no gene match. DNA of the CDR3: TGTGCCTTAAACACCGGGACAGTCTCTGGGGCCAACGTCCTGACTTTC. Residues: CALNTGTVSGANVLTF.

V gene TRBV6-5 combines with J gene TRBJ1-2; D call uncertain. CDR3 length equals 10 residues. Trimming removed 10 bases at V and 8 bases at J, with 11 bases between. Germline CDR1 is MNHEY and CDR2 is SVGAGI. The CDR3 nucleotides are TGTGCCACCCTTAGTGCCGGCTACACCTTC. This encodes CATLSAGYTF.

CDR3 sequence: CASSLGTSGLQETQYF. As DNA, the CDR3 is TGTGCCAGCAGCTTAGGGACTAGCGGCCTCCAAGAGACCCAGTACTTC. The chain is built from TRBV7-2 and TRBJ2-5; TRBD2 aligns across 10 bases. V gave up 1 base and J gave up 1 base; unmatched junction bases: 3. Germline V gene lookup returns CDR1 SGHTA and CDR2 FQGNSA. The CDR3 contains 16 residues.

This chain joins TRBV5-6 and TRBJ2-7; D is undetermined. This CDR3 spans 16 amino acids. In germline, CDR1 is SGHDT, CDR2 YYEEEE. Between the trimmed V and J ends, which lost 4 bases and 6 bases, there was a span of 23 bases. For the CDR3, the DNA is TGTGCCAGCAGCCGACCAAGGCCGACTCCCGCCCCCGAGCAGTACTTC. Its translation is CASSRPRPTPAPEQYF.

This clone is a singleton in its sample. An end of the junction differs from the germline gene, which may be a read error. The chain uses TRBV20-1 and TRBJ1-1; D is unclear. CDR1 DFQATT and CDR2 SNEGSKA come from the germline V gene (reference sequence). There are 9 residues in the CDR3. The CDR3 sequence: CSARDNPLF. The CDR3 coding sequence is TGCAGTGCTAGAGATAATCCCCTCTTT.

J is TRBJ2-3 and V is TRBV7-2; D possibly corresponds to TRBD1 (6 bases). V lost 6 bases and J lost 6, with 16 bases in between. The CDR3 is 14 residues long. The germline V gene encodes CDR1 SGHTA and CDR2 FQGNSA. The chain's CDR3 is CASRGGAQRDTQYF. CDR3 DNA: TGTGCCAGCAGAGGGGGAGCCCAGAGGGATACGCAGTATTTT.

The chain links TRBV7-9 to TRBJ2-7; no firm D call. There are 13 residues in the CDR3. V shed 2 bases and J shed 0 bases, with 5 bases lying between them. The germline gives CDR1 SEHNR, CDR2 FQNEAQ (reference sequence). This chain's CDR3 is CASSLPYSYEQYF. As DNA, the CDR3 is TGTGCCAGCAGCTTACCCTACTCCTACGAGCAGTACTTC. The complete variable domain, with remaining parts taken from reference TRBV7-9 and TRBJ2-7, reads DTGVSQNPRHKITKRGQNVTFRCDPISEHNRLYWYRQTLGQGPEFLTYFQNEAQLEKSRLLSDRFSAERPKGSFSTLEIQRTEQGDSAMYLCASSLPYSYEQYFGPGTRLTVT.

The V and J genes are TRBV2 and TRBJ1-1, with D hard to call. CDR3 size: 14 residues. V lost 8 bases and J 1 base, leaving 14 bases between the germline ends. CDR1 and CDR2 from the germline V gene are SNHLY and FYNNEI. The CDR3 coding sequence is TGTGCCAGCTCTAACGCCGGGAGGAACACTGAAGCTTTCTTT. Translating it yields CASSNAGRNTEAFF.

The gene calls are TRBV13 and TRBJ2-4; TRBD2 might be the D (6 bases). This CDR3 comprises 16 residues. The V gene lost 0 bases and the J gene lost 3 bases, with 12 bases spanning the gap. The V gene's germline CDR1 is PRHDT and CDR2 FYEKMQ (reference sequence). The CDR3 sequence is CASSLGGWRDKNIQYF. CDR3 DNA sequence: TGTGCCAGCAGCTTAGGAGGGTGGAGGGACAAAAACATTCAGTACTTC.

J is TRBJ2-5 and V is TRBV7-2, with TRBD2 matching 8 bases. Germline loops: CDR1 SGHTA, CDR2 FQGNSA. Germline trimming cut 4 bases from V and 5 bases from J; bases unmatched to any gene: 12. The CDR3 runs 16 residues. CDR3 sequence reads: CASSSYVAGGRETQYF. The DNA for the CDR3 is TGTGCCAGCAGCTCTTACGTCGCGGGAGGCCGGGAGACCCAGTACTTC.

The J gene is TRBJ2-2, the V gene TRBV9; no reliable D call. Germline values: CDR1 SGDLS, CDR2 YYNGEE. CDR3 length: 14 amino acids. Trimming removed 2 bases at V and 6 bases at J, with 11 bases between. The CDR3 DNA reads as TGTGCCAGCAGCGTCTTAGAACTCGCCGGGGAGCTGTTTTTT. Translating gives CASSVLELAGELFF.